This is a list of T cell receptor beta chains from one sample in a study of identical twins. TCRdb analysed the 5' RACE reads with MiXCR anew, one entry per CDR3 protein. In the table there are a few hundred thousand distinct CDR3 sequences, around 9.6% of which are singletons. These records were also assigned to another study, of yellow fever vaccine responses in identical twins.

Material for sequencing was PBMCs. The receptors were gathered from a woman younger than 30 in good health. CDR3s include the opening cysteine and the closing phenylalanine or tryptophan. D genes are given only for firm matches. Clone size is stated in some rows and not others, as once, few, many or a class when expanded.

cdr3_nt cdr3_aa j_call clone_size v_call d_call
TGTGCCAGCAGCCCATCAGGAATGGGACATAGGAACACCGGGGAGCTGTTTTTT CASSPSGMGHRNTGELFF TRBJ2-2 many TRBV11-2 -
TGCAGCGTTGTAGGCAAACCGAGGTCCTACAATGAGCAGTTCTTC CSVVGKPRSYNEQFF TRBJ2-1 - TRBV29-1 -
TGTGCCAGCACCCGCGGACCCACCGGGGAGCTGTTTTTT CASTRGPTGELFF TRBJ2-2 - TRBV12-3/TRBV12-4 -
TGCAGTGCTACCTTGACAGGGGGAGTTAGCAATCAGCCCCAGCATTTT CSATLTGGVSNQPQHF TRBJ1-5 few TRBV20-1 TRBD1
TGTGCCAGCAGTAAGGCAGACAGGGGTCCGGGAAATGAGCAGTTCTTC CASSKADRGPGNEQFF TRBJ2-1 few TRBV2 TRBD1
TGTGCCAGCACGGCGGCGAAGGAAGGGCAGTACTTC CASTAAKEGQYF TRBJ2-7 - TRBV2 -
TGTGCCAGCAGTTACATTGCGGGCGGGGAGCTGTTTTTT CASSYIAGGELFF TRBJ2-2 - TRBV12-3/TRBV12-4 -
TGTGCCAGCAGCTTAGCCGGGACAGGGCAAAACTATGGCTACACCTTC CASSLAGTGQNYGYTF TRBJ1-2 few TRBV7-9 TRBD1
TGTGCCAGCAGGGGTTCGGGACTAGCAAATGAGCAGTTCTTC CASRGSGLANEQFF TRBJ2-1 many TRBV6-2/TRBV6-3 TRBD2
TGCAGTGCAATAGCGGGAGGGCCGGGTGAGCAGTTCTTC CSAIAGGPGEQFF TRBJ2-1 many TRBV20-1 TRBD2
TGTGCCACCGGGGGACTAGCGGGGCTCCATGAGCAGTTCTTC CATGGLAGLHEQFF TRBJ2-1 many TRBV24-1 TRBD2
TGTGCCAGCAGCGCCCTAGACAGGGGCGGTGAGACCCAGTACTTC CASSALDRGGETQYF TRBJ2-5 many TRBV9 TRBD1
TGCAGCGTGACAGAGAACTATGGCTACACCTTC CSVTENYGYTF TRBJ1-2 - TRBV29-1 -
TGTGCCAGCAGCAGTCGGACTAGCGGCCAAGAGACCCAGTACTTC CASSSRTSGQETQYF TRBJ2-5 - TRBV7-2 TRBD2
TGTGCCAGCCACAGGGGGTTGGCTGAAGCTTTCTTT CASHRGLAEAFF TRBJ1-1 many TRBV28 TRBD1
TGTGCCACCCGGGACAGGGGATACAATGAGCAGTTCTTC CATRDRGYNEQFF TRBJ2-1 many TRBV24-1 TRBD1
TGCAGCGTTGAACCCAGGGGTCCCGGGGAGCTGTTTTTT CSVEPRGPGELFF TRBJ2-2 many TRBV29-1 -
TGTGCCTCCAGCAAGACCCGAAGGGACACAGATACGCAGTATTTT CASSKTRRDTDTQYF TRBJ2-3 - TRBV3-1 -
TGCAGTGCTAGATCCGGACTAGCGGGGGGGCCTTGGGAGACCCAGTACTTC CSARSGLAGGPWETQYF TRBJ2-5 - TRBV20-1 TRBD2
TGCGCCAGCCGACCCCATAGTAGCGGTAGCTCCTACGAGCAGTACTTC CASRPHSSGSSYEQYF TRBJ2-7 few TRBV5-1 -
TGTGCCAGCAGTCAGAACTCCGGGACAACAAGGGACGAGCAGTACTTC CASSQNSGTTRDEQYF TRBJ2-7 many TRBV2 -
TGTGCCAGCAGTTTCGCTGGACTGCAAGAGACCCAGTACTTC CASSFAGLQETQYF TRBJ2-5 many TRBV12-3/TRBV12-4 -
TGTGCCAGTAGGACGGACAGGGACTCCTACGAGCAGTACTTC CASRTDRDSYEQYF TRBJ2-7 many TRBV19 TRBD1
TGTGCCAGCAGTTTTACAGGGAGAGCGGGCACAGATACGCAGTATTTT CASSFTGRAGTDTQYF TRBJ2-3 - TRBV27 -
TGCGCCAGCAGTTATACAGGGGGGATCTACAATGAGCAGTTCTTC CASSYTGGIYNEQFF TRBJ2-1 - TRBV5-1 TRBD1
TGTGCCAGCAGTTACTCGAATATCTCACCAGAAGCTTTCTTT CASSYSNISPEAFF TRBJ1-1 few TRBV6-5 -
TGCGCCAGCAGCCAAGGATCCGGGTCCCGAGAGACCCAGTACTTC CASSQGSGSRETQYF TRBJ2-5 - TRBV4-3 -
TGCAGTGCTAGAGATCACACGGCCCCCCCGTACTTC CSARDHTAPPYF TRBJ2-5 - TRBV20-1 -
TGCAGTGCTAGAGATATGTGGAGCGGGGGGGCCCCCGATACGCAGTATTTT CSARDMWSGGAPDTQYF TRBJ2-3 - TRBV20-1 TRBD2
TGTGCCAGCAGCTTAATTGGTTCTGGGGACTACCTTGGCACAGATACGCAGTATTTT CASSLIGSGDYLGTDTQYF TRBJ2-3 many TRBV7-3 TRBD2
TGTGCCAGCAGCGTCGGGGGGCAGCGGAGCACCGGGGAGCTGTTTTTT CASSVGGQRSTGELFF TRBJ2-2 few TRBV9 -
TGTGCCAGCAGCATCTCAGGGAAAGGAACCGGGGAGCTGTTTTTT CASSISGKGTGELFF TRBJ2-2 - TRBV7-8 -
TGTGCCAGCAGCCAGGGACTAGGCAGCTATGAGCAGTTCTTC CASSQGLGSYEQFF TRBJ2-1 few TRBV4-2 TRBD2
TGCGCCAGCAGCCAAGAAGGGGGCTTGGGCACTGAAGCTTTCTTT CASSQEGGLGTEAFF TRBJ1-1 many TRBV4-1 TRBD1